These T cell receptor beta chains were read from a single sample in a study of blood T cell repertoires in COVID-19. Libraries were prepared by immunoSEQ multiplex PCR; TCRdb keeps only in-frame clonotypes and omits some of them. The table lists 200,000 to 250,000 clones, almost 85% of them singletons. The sequencing sample was made of peripheral blood. The receptor source for this set is a woman aged 40 to 50 with acute or convalescent COVID-19. The conserved cysteine and the conserved F or W are not part of the CDR3 here.

V | CDR3
TRBV5-1 | ASSPRTGENSPLH
TRBV6-2/TRBV6-3 | ASSSGQGFINEQF
TRBV7-9 | ASSLILRDTEQY
TRBV6-5 | ASRGGSGTKNIQY
TRBV6-2/TRBV6-3 | ASSYWQGADQPQH
TRBV4-1 | ASRALSGQRNEKLF
TRBV19 | ASSPGTSGRHYNEQF
TRBV5-1 | ASSTTGGITEAF
TRBV5-1 | ASSLGVTGELF
TRBV7-2 | ASSKTSGNNEQF
TRBV7-2 | ASSPVSGGTDTQY
TRBV27 | ASSTGGVNGDTQY
TRBV30 | AASLNINTEAF
TRBV5-5 | ASRRGEGQPQH
TRBV5-1 | ASSPIGGGAVTGELF
TRBV30 | AWSVTGIGYT
TRBV30 | AWSLGGGPYNEQF
TRBV5-1 | ASRYNSGSGTGELF
TRBV5-1 | ASSPGLAGKSTDTQY
TRBV11-1 | ASSPPIAGVSYEQY
TRBV7-8 | ASTYRENYGYT
TRBV5-5 | ASSAATSYEQY
TRBV6-2/TRBV6-3 | ASSDRGPSLPEAF
TRBV18 | ASSPYQLGDTEAF
TRBV6-2/TRBV6-3 | ASSDFYEQY
TRBV15 | ATSRPGLAGGPGEQY
TRBV30 | AWSATRMDTEAF
TRBV24-1 | ATSDPIRVDEQF
TRBV6-5 | ASSYTTENYGYT
TRBV14 | ASSQDRGMGYTGELF
TRBV11-2 | ASRTSPGGSSVPY
TRBV30 | AWSVGRTDTQY
TRBV7-8 | ASSRDRTSSAGELF
TRBV25-1 | ASSDSYEQY
TRBV25-1 | ASSESRTGYGYT
TRBV19 | ASSTAGQGYGYT
TRBV30 | AWTTGGPYEQY
TRBV12-3/TRBV12-4 | ASSRTGAGWT
TRBV4-2 | ASSQVRDRLGYT
TRBV4-3 | ASSQDYGRDYQPQH
TRBV6-5 | ASSYAGGVGGETQY
TRBV7-6 | ASSLRQYNEQF
TRBV12-5 | ASGLGTENTEAF
TRBV2 | ASSLGQGGYT
TRBV29-1 | SVRNLVDKIGYEQY
TRBV10-2 | ASIAGGLGTGELF
TRBV19 | ASTPPSGGPGTGELF
TRBV6-5 | ASRMTGYNQPQH
TRBV19 | ASSIESRNEQF
TRBV5-5 | ASRLSSGNSYEQY
TRBV10-2 | ASMGTPLLNEKLF